This TCR beta chain appears in the sequencing data of a study of cytomegalovirus exposure and HLA in healthy donors. Study-level results: Analysis was performed later, and it showed HLA-associated TCR beta chains to be more clonally expanded than equally common others. Immune exposure information comprised only CMV serostatus.

A multiplex PCR was run with 60 Vbeta primers and 13 Jbeta primers. Assay used: immunoSEQ multiplex PCR; TCRdb lists only in-frame clones, some missing. The repertoire consists of under 200,000 clones, with roughly 80% occurring once and the leading ten covering 1.5% to 2%. The count of this clone is one. Its cognate antigen is unknown. CDR1 is LGHNA, CDR2 YNFKEQ, per germline. This CDR3 region has 14 residues. The clonotype was recovered from a human donor in good health. Specimen: PBMCs. The chain joins TRBV4-2 to TRBJ2-5; the D gene is possibly TRBD1 (6 bases). The DNA end favors TRBJ2-7, so the J call may be wrong. The CDR3 region is CASSQEVQGREQYF. CDR3 nucleotide sequence: TGTGCCAGCAGCCAAGAGGTACAGGGACGCGAGCAGTACTTC.